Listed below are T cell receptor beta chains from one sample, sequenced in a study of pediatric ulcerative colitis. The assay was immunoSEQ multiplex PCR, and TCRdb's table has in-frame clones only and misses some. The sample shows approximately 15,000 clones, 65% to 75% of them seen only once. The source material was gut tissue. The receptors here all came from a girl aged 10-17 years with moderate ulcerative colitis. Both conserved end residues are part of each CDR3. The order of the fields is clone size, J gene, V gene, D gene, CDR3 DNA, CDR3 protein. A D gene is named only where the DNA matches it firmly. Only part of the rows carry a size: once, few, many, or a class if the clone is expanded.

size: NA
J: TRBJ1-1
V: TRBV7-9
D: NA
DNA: TGTGCCAGCATTCCCGGGACAAGGGGGATGGGCGCTAACTTT
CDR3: CASIPGTRGMGANF

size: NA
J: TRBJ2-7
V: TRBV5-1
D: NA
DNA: TGCGCCAGCAGCCTAGTGGGGGATAACGAGCAGTACTTC
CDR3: CASSLVGDNEQYF

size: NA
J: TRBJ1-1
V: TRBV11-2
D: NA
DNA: TGTGCCAGCAGCTTCGGGGAAAGGGCTGAAGCTTTCTTT
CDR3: CASSFGERAEAFF

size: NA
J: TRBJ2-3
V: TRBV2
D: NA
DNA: TGTGCCAGCAGTGTCGTGGGCCCAGATACGCAGTATTTT
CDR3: CASSVVGPDTQYF

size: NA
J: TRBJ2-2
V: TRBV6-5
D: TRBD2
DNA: TGTGCCAGCAGTTACATTTTCGGGGGGGGCAACGGGGAGCTGTTTTTT
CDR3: CASSYIFGGGNGELFF

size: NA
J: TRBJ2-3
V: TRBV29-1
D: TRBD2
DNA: TGCAGCGTTCGGGGGAGGGCTTTTGGGCCAGATACGCAGTATTTT
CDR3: CSVRGRAFGPDTQYF

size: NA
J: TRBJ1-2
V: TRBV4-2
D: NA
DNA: TGTGCCAGCAGCCAAGACCTCGGCAGGGAGGTTTATGGCTACACCTTC
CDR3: CASSQDLGREVYGYTF

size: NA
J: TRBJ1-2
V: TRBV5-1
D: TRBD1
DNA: TGCGCCAGCAGCGAGGGACAGTATGGCTACACCTTC
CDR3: CASSEGQYGYTF

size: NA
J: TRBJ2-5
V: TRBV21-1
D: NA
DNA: TGTGCCAGCGCGAGCGGGCAGGGGGCGAAAGAGACCCAGTACTTC
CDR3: CASASGQGAKETQYF

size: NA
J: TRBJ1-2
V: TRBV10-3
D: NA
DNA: TGTGCCATCAGTGAATCCGTTGCTGGCTACACCTTC
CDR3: CAISESVAGYTF

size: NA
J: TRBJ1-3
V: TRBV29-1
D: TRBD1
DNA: TGCAGCGTCGTCCCGGGACAGGGGGCCGCTGGAAACACCATATATTTT
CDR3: CSVVPGQGAAGNTIYF

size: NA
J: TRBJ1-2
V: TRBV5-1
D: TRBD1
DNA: TGCGCCAGCAGCCTCGGGACAGGGGGCGGAGGCTACACCTTC
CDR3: CASSLGTGGGGYTF

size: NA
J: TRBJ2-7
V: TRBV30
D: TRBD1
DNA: TGTGCCCAGGACAGGGGAGATTACGAGCAGTACTTC
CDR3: CAQDRGDYEQYF

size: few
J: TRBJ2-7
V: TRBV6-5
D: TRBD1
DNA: TGTGCCAGCAGTCACCGGGACAGGTTCTCCTACGAGCAGTACTTC
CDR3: CASSHRDRFSYEQYF

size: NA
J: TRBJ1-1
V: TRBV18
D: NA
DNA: TGTGCCAGCTCGGAAGGGGCGGTCAAAGCTTTCTTT
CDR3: CASSEGAVKAFF

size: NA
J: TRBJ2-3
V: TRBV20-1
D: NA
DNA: TGCAGTGCTAGCCCTAGTGATACGCAGTATTTT
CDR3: CSASPSDTQYF

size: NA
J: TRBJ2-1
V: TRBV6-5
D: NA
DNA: TGTGCCAGCAGTTTTCGGACAGTCTACAATGAGCAGTTCTTC
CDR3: CASSFRTVYNEQFF

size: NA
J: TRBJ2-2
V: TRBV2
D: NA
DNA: TGTGCCAGCAGTGAAGCCAGTTTTGGAACCGGGGAGCTGTTTTTT
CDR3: CASSEASFGTGELFF

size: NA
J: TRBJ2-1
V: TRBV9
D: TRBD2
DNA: TGTGCCAGCAGCATGGGGGGACTAGCGGTCTCCGAGCAGTTCTTC
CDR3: CASSMGGLAVSEQFF

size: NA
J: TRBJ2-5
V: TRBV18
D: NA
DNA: TGTGCCAGCTCACCAGGAGTCCAAGTAGCCCCGCAGTACTTC
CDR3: CASSPGVQVAPQYF

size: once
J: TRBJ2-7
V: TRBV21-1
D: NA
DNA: TGTGCCAGCAGCAAAGCGGAAGTCTCCTACGAGCAGTACTTC
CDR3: CASSKAEVSYEQYF

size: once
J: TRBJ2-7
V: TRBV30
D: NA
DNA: TGTGCCTGGAGTTTTGGATGGTCAGGGAATGACGAGCAGTACTTC
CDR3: CAWSFGWSGNDEQYF

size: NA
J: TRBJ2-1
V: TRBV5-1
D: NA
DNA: TGCGCCAGCAGCCAGGGGGGGACAGCTCCCCCCCAGTTCTTC
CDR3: CASSQGGTAPPQFF

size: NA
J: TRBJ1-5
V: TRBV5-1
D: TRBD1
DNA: TGCGCCAGCAGCCTACAGGGGGGTAATCAGCCCCAGCATTTT
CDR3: CASSLQGGNQPQHF

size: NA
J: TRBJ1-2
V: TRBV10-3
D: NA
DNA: TGTGCCAGCAGTCCCGAGACAGGACTTTATGGCTACACCTTC
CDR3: CASSPETGLYGYTF

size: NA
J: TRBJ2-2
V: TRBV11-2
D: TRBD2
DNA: TGTGCCAGCAGCTTAGATGGGCTAGCGGGAGGGGCGAACACCGGGGAGCTGTTTTTT
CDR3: CASSLDGLAGGANTGELFF

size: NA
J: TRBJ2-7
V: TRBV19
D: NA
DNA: TGTGCCAGTAGTATAGGTACTCAGAAAAACTTC
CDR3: CASSIGTQKNF

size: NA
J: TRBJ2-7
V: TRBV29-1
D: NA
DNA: TGCAGCGTCTCCCGGTCAACTACCTACGAGCAGTACTTC
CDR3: CSVSRSTTYEQYF

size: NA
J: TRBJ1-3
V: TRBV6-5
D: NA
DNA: TGTGCCAGCAGCGAACAGGGCTGGGGAAACACCATATATTTT
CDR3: CASSEQGWGNTIYF

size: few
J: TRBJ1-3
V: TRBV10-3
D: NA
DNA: TGTGCCACTTACCCACAGGACTCTGGAAACACCATATATTTT
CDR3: CATYPQDSGNTIYF

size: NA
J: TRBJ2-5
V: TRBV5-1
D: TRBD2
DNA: TGCGCCAGCAGCTTTCGGACTAGCGGGATAGAGACCCAGTACTTC
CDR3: CASSFRTSGIETQYF

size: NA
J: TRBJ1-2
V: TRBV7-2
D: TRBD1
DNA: TGTGCCAGCAGAGCTAGACAGGGGAACGACTATGGCTACACCTTC
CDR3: CASRARQGNDYGYTF

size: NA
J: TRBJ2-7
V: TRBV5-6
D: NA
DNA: TGTGCCAGCAGCTTGTGGGCAGGGGGGTACGAGCAGTACTTC
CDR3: CASSLWAGGYEQYF

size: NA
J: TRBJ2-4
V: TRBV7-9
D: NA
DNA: TGTGCCAGCAGCTTAGCCGGGACCGGGGCCACAGCCAAAAACATTCAGTACTTC
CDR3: CASSLAGTGATAKNIQYF

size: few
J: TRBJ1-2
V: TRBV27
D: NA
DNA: TGTGCCAGCAGTTTGCGGGGCGCGGGCTATGGCTACACCTTC
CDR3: CASSLRGAGYGYTF

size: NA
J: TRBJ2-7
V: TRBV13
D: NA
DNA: TGTGCCAGCAGCTTAGTAGCGTCCTACGAGCAGTACTTC
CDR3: CASSLVASYEQYF

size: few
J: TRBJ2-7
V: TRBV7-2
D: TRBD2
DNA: TGTGCCAGCACCCGAAGCGGGGGTTCCTACGAGCAGTACTTC
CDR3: CASTRSGGSYEQYF

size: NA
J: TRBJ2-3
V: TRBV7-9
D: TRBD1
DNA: TGTGCCAGCAGCTTAAATAGGGATAGCAGGGGGCGGACAGATACGCAGTATTTT
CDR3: CASSLNRDSRGRTDTQYF

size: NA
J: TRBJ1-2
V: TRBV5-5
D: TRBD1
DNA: TGTGCCAGCAGCTTGGGACAGGGATTCTATGGCTACACCTTC
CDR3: CASSLGQGFYGYTF

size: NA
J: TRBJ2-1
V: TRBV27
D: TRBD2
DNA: TGTGCCAGCAGTTTATCGGGTTTGGGACTAGCGATTCACAATGAGCAGTTCTTC
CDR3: CASSLSGLGLAIHNEQFF